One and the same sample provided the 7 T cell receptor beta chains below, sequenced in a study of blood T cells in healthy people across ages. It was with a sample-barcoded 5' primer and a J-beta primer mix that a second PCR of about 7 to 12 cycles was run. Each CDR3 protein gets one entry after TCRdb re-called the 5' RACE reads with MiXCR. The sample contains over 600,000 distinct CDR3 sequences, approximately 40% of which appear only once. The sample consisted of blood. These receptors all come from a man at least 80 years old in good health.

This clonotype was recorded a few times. CDR3 amino acids: CASSQDWLDEQYF. The CDR3 coding sequence is TGCGCCAGCAGCCAAGATTGGCTCGATGAGCAGTACTTC. V and J are TRBV4-3 and TRBJ2-5; no clear D gene. The CDR3 covers 13 residues. V dropped 0 bases and J dropped 11 bases, with 13 bases sitting between them. The germline V gene encodes CDR1 LGHNA and CDR2 YSLEER.

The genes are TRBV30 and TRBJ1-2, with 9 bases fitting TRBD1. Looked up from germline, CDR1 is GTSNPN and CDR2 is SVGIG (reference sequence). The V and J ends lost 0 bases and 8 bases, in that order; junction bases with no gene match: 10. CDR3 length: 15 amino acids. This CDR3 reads CAWSVLDRGFGGYTF. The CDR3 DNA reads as TGTGCCTGGAGTGTACTGGACAGGGGTTTCGGAGGCTACACCTTC.

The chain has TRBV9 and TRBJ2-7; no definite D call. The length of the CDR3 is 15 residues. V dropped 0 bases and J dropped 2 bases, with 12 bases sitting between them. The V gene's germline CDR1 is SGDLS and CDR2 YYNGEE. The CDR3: CASSVGGRPTYEQYF. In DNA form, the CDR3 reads TGTGCCAGCAGCGTAGGCGGCAGACCCACCTACGAGCAGTACTTC.

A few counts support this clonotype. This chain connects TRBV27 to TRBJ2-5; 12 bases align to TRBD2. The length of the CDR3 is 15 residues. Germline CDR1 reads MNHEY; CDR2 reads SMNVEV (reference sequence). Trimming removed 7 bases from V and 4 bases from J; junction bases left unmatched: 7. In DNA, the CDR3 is TGTGCCAGCAAGAAACAACTAGCGGGGGGAGAGACCCAGTACTTC. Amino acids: CASKKQLAGGETQYF.

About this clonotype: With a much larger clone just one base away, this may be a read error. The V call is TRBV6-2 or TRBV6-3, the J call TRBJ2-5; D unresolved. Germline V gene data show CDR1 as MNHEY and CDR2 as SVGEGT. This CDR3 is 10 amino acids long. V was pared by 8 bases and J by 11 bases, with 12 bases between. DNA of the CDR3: TGTGCCAGCGGAAACAATGAGCAGTACTTC. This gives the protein CASGNNEQYF.

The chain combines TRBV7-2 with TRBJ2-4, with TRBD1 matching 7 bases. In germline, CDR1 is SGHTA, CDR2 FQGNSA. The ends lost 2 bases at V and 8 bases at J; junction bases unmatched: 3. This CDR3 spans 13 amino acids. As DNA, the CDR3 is TGTGCCAGCAGCTTAAACAGGGGAGACATTCAGTACTTC. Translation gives CASSLNRGDIQYF.

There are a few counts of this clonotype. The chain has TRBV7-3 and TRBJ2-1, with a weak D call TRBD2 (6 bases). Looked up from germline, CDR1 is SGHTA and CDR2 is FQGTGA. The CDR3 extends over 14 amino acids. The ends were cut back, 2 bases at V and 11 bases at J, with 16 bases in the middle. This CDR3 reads CASSLGGRGSKQFF. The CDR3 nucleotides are TGTGCCAGCAGCTTAGGAGGGCGGGGCAGTAAGCAGTTCTTC.